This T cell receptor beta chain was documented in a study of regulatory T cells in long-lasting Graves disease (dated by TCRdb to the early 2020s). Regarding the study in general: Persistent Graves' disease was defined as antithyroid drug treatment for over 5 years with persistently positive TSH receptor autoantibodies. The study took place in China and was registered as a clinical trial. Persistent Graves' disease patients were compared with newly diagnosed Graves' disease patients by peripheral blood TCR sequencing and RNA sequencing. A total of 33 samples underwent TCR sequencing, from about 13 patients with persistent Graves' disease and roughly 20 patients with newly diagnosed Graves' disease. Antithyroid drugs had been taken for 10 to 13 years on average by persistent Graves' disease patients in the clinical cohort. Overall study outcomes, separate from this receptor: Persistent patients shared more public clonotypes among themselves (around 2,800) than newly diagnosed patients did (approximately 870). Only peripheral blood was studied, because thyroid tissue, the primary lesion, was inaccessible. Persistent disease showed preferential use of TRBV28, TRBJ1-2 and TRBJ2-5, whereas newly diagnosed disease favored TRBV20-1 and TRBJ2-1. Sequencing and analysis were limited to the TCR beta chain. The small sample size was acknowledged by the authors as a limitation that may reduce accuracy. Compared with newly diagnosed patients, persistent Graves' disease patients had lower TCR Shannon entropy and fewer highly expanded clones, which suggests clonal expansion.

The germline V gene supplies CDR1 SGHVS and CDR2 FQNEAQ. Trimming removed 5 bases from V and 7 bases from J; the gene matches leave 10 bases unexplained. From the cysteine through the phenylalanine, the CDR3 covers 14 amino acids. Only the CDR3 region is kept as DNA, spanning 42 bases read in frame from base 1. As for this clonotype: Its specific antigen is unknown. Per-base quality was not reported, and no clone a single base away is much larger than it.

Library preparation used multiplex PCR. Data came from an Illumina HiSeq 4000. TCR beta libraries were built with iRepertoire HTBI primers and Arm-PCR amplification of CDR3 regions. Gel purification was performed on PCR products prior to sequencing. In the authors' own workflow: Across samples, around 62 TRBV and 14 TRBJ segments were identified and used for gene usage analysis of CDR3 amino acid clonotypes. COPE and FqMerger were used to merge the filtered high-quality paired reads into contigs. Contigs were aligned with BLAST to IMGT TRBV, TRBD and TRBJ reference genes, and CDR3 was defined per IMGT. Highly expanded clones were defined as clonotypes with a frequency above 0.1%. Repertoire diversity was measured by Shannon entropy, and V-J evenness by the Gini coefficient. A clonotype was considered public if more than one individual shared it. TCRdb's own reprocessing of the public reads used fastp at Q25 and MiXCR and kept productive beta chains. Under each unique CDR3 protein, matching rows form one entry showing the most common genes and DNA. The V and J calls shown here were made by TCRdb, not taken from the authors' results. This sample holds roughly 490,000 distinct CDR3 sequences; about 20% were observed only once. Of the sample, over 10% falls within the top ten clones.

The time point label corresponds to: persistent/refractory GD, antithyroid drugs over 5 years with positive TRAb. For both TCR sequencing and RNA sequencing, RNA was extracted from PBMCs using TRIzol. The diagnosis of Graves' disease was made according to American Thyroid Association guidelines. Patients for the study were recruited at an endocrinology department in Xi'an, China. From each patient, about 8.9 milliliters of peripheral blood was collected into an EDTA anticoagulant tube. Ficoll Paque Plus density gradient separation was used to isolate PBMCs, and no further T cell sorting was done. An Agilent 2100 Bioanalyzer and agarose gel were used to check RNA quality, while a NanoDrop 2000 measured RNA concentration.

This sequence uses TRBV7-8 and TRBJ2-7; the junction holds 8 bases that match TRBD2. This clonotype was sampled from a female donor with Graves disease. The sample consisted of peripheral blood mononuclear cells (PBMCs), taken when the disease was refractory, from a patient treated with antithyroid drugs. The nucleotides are TGTGCCAGCAGCCCCGGGGGGGGAAGCGGGGAGCAGTACTTC. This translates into CASSPGGGSGEQYF.